The sequence of this T cell receptor (beta chain) was determined in a study of early T cells in non-severe SARS-CoV-2 infection. MiXCR was run by TCRdb on the 5' RACE reads, yielding one entry per CDR3 protein. The sample has around 67,000 distinct CDR3 sequences; roughly an eighth are singletons. This clonotype occurred many times. The antigen remains undetermined. CDR1 SQVTM and CDR2 ANQGSEA come from the germline V gene. There are 12 residues in the CDR3. After removal of 7 bases from V and 6 bases from J, the junction contained 4 bases not matched to a gene. Study outcomes and limitations: Matching with VDJdb favored anti-spike CD8 responses (missing private and CD4 specificities).

The sequencing input was whole blood. The sequence was obtained from an adult who was a healthcare worker with PCR-confirmed SARS-CoV-2 infection or an uninfected control (not recorded which). V and J are TRBV29-1 and TRBJ1-5; TRBD1 matches at 9 bases. CDR3 residues: CSATTGGQPQHF. The CDR3, as DNA: TGCAGCGCTACGACAGGGGGTCAGCCCCAGCATTTT.